The present T cell receptor beta chain was sequenced within a study of a mutant IDH1 vaccine in newly diagnosed glioma. Study background: Weeks 1, 3, 5, 7, 11, 15, 19 and 23 were when patients received their eight vaccinations. Patients got their first vaccination 4-6 weeks after radiotherapy alone, or with temozolomide cycles.

The CDR3 is 15 residues long. V was clipped by 2 bases and J by 2 bases; unmatched bases: 3. Germline CDR1 SGDLS, CDR2 YYNGEE. In the case of this clone: Its specificity is not known. The sample carries other DNA sequences with the same CDR3.

Findings of the study overall: Patients showed vaccine-induced immune responses at a rate of approximately 92%.

Indicated time point: week 5, during vaccination. Topical imiquimod was applied with each vaccine dose, which held 300 ug of mutant IDH1 20-mer peptide. Patients carried new grade 3 or 4 IDH1-mutant astrocytomas lacking nuclear ATRX. Sequencing was performed with immunoSEQ multiplex PCR; in TCRdb, only in-frame clones are kept and a portion is missing. The sample lists about 53,000 clones, about 81% occurring once. The V gene is TRBV9, the J gene TRBJ2-2, with 7 bases aligning to TRBD1. The clonotype comes from a woman aged 45 to 65 with glioma. The sample was PBMCs, taken from a glioma patient whose treatment included an IDH1 peptide vaccine. The CDR3 loop reads CASSVGTVNTGELFF. CDR3 DNA: TGTGCCAGCAGCGTCGGGACAGTAAACACCGGGGAGCTGTTTTTT.